This T cell receptor beta chain is drawn from a study of yellow fever vaccine responses in identical twins. Worth noting for this clonotype: Its specificity is not known.

Notes on the study in general: Twins reportedly mounted vaccine T cell responses that seemed partly convergent, partly personalized.

One entry per CDR3 protein results from TCRdb running MiXCR on the RT-PCR reads. The data hold 15,000 to 20,000 distinct CDR3 sequences, with approximately 80% observed a single time. CDR1 MDHEN and CDR2 SYDVKM come from the germline V gene. The V segment lost 4 bases and the J segment 2 bases; nucleotides outside the gene matches: 5. The CDR3 length is 15 residues. The receptor was isolated from a woman aged 18-35 years who received the yellow fever vaccine. The chain uses TRBV28 and TRBJ2-4, with 7 positions matching TRBD2. This specimen consisted of T cells from blood (PBMCs), unsorted or a sorted subset (not recorded which), obtained before or after yellow fever vaccination (not recorded which). The CDR3 DNA follows: TGTGCCAGCAGTTGGGGAGGGTTGTCCAAAAACATTCAGTACTTC. This encodes CASSWGGLSKNIQYF. The entire variable domain, with the rest obtained from reference TRBV28 and TRBJ2-4, is as follows: DVKVTQSSRYLVKRTGEKVFLECVQDMDHENMFWYRQDPGLGLRLIYFSYDVKMKEKGDIPEGYSVSREKKERFSLILESASTNQTSMYLCASSWGGLSKNIQYFGAGTRLSVL.